This entry lists 4 T cell receptor beta chains sequenced from one sample in a study of shared clonotypes between healthy human individuals. CD45RO-negative, CCR7-selected cells formed the naive CD8 fraction, which excluded terminally differentiated effector memory CD45RA+ cells. Some clones are missing from TCRdb's copy, which holds only in-frame ones; the method was immunoSEQ multiplex PCR. This table has some 600,000 clones, roughly 96% appearing once. The material sequenced was naive CD8+ T cells sorted from blood. These receptors were collected from a woman in her thirties in good health.

Points on this clone: Mismatch with germline at one junction end may stem from a read error. The rearrangement joins TRBV27 to TRBJ2-7; D is possibly TRBD2 (6 bases). The germline gives CDR1 MNHEY, CDR2 SMNVEV (reference sequence). CDR3 size: 15 residues. The CDR3 is CASSISRDSSYEQYF. CDR3 nucleotides: TGTGCCAGCAGTATATCCCGGGACTCGTCCTACGAGCAGTACTTC.

The chain joins TRBV28 to TRBJ1-1; 7 nucleotides match TRBD1. The CDR3 is made up of 15 amino acids. V was clipped by 2 bases and J by 5 bases; unmatched bases: 8. The germline V gene has CDR1 MDHEN and CDR2 SYDVKM. The CDR3 here is CASSLKRGLSTEAFF. In nucleotides, the CDR3 is TGTGCCAGCAGTTTAAAAAGGGGGCTGAGTACTGAAGCTTTCTTT.

The gene calls are TRBV19 and TRBJ2-1; 7 bases align to TRBD2. J gave up 8 bases and V 8 bases, and 12 bases lay outside the gene matches. Germline loops: CDR1 LNHDA, CDR2 SQIVND (reference sequence). The CDR3 has 14 residues. CDR3 DNA: TGTGCCAGTTCTGGACTAGGGAGGGTACATGAGCAGTTCTTC. Protein product: CASSGLGRVHEQFF.

V usage is TRBV19 and J usage is TRBJ2-1, with 8 bases fitting TRBD2. Germline V gene data show CDR1 as LNHDA and CDR2 as SQIVND (reference sequence). J was trimmed by 0 bases and V by 3 bases; bases with no gene match: 4. The CDR3 covers 16 residues. The DNA for the CDR3 is TGTGCCAGTAGTATGGGCGGGAGGAGCTCCTACAATGAGCAGTTCTTC. Its protein is CASSMGGRSSYNEQFF.